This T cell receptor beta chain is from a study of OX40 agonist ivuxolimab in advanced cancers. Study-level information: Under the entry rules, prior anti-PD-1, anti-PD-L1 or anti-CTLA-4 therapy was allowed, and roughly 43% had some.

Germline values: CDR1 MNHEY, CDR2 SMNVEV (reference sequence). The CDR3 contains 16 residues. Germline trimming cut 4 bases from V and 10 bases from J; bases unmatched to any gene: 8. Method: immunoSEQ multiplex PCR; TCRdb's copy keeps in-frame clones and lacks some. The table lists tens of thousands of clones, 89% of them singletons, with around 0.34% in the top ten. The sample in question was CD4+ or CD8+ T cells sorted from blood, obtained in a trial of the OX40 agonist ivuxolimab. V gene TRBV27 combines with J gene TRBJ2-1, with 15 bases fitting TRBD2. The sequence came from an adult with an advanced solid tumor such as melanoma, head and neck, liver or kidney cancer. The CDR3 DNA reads TGTGCCAGCAGTTACGCCCCGGGACTAGCGGGAGGCGAGCAGTTCTTC. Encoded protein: CASSYAPGLAGGEQFF.